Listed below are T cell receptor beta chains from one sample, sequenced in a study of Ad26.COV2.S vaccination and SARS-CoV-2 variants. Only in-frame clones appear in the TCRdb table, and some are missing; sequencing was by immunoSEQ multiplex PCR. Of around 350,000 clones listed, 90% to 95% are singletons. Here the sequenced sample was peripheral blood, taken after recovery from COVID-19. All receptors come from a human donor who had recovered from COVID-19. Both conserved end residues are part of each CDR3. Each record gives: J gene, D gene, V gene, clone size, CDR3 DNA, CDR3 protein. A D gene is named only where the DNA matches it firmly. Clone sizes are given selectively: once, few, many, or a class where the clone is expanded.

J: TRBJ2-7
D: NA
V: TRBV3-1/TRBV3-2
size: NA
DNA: TGTGCCAGCAGCCAAGGCCCCTACGAGCAGTACTTC
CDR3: CASSQGPYEQYF

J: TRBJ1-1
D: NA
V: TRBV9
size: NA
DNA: TGTGCCAGCAGGTTGACGGGGCAAAGCACCAGCACTGAAGCTTTCTTT
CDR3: CASRLTGQSTSTEAFF

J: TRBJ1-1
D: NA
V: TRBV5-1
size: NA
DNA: TGCGCCAGCAGCTTGGCCCTTACAGGGTCGGACACTGAAGCTTTCTTT
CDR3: CASSLALTGSDTEAFF

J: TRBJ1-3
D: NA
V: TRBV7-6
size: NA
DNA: TGTGCCAGCAGCTTAGTGGCGGCCTCTGGAAACACCATATATTTT
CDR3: CASSLVAASGNTIYF

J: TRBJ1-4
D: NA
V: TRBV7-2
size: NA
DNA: TGTGCCAGCAGCCCTCCGGGACTGGTTGATGAAAAACTGTTTTTT
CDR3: CASSPPGLVDEKLFF

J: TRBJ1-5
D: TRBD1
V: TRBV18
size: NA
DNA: TGTGCCAGCTCTCGCACAGGGGGTGAAGGTCAGCCCCAGCATTTT
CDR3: CASSRTGGEGQPQHF

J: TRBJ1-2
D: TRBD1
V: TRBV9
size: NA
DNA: TGTGCCAGCAGCGAGAGCACCGGGACAGTCTATGGCTACACCTTC
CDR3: CASSESTGTVYGYTF

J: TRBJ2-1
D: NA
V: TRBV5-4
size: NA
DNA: TGTGCCAGCAGCCTAGACAGGAGATCCTACAATGAGCAGTTCTTC
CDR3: CASSLDRRSYNEQFF

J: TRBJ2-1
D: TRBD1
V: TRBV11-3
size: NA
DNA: TGTGCCAGCACCCTCGGGACAGGGAGTATCGATGAGCAGTTCTTC
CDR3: CASTLGTGSIDEQFF

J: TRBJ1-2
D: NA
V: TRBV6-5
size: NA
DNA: TGTGCCAGCAGTTACTCGAAAGGATATGGCTACACCTTC
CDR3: CASSYSKGYGYTF

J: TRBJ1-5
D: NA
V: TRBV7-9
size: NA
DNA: TGTGCCAGCAGCTTAGAGGGGCTTAGCAATCAGCCCCAGCATTTT
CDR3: CASSLEGLSNQPQHF

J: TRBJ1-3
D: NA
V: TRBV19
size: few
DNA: TGTGCCAGTAGTAGGGGAACAGGTCCCGGCTCTGGAAACACCATATATTTT
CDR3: CASSRGTGPGSGNTIYF

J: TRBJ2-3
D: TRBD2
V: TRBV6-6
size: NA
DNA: TGTGCCAGCAGTCAGGATAATAGCGGGGGGCCCCCGGATACGCAGTATTTT
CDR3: CASSQDNSGGPPDTQYF

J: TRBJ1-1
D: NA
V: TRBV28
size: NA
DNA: TGTGCCAGCAGTCCCATTATAGGCACTGAAGCTTTCTTT
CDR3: CASSPIIGTEAFF

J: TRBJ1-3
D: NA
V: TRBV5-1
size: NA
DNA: TGCGCCAGCAGCTTGGGGGGCAGCTCTGGAAACACCATATATTTT
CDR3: CASSLGGSSGNTIYF

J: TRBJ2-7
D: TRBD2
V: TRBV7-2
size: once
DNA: TGTGCCAGCAGCCCTCAGGGGGGACTAGCGGGGGAGCAGTACTTC
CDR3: CASSPQGGLAGEQYF

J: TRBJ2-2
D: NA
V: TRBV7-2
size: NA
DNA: TGTGCCAGCAGCTTCTCCACGAACACCGGGGAGCTGTTTTTT
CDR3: CASSFSTNTGELFF

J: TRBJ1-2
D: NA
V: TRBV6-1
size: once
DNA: TGTGCCAGCAGTGAAGTCCTCGGATCCGTTGGCTACACCTTC
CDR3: CASSEVLGSVGYTF